This record covers a single T cell receptor (beta chain). The antigen remains undetermined. J gave up 1 base and V 5 bases, and 9 bases lay outside the gene matches. The CDR3 has 16 amino acids. The germline CDR1 and CDR2 sequences are SGHAT and FQDESV (reference sequence). The repertoire was sequenced with immunoSEQ multiplex PCR; TCRdb's copy has only in-frame clones and lacks some. The data hold about 680,000 clones, with 89% observed a single time. As for treatment: roughly 18 received Ad26.COV2.S at low or high dose, single or two shots; about 5 received placebo; per-sample allocation not given. Specimen acquisition occurred on day 63 following the initial vaccine or placebo injection. This entry comes from a study of Ad26.COV2.S vaccination and SARS-CoV-2 variants. Study as a whole: Trial arm assignment for the donor was COV1001 Ad26.COV2.S. Ad26.COV2.S, an intramuscular injection, was given once or twice 56 days apart. Study conclusions and caveats: Ad26.COV2.S recipients had broader spike-specific TCRs (P = 0.0014).

The input for sequencing was peripheral blood, taken in a trial of Ad26.COV2.S vaccine versus placebo. The chain recombines TRBV11-1 with TRBJ2-5, with 8 positions matching TRBD2. The receptor's source is a person between 18 and 59 years old who received the Ad26.COV2.S COVID-19 vaccine or a placebo. The DNA of the CDR3 is TGTGCCAGCAGCCTCACGGGGGGACTAGGCCAAGAGACCCAGTACTTC. Protein product: CASSLTGGLGQETQYF.